A single TCR beta chain is shown here with its context. Its antigen remains unidentified. These data come from a study of T cell repertoires in cytomegalovirus infection. The overall study: Matching HLA type and CMV infection were both indicated by public TCR beta signatures.

TCRdb reprocessed the reads via MiXCR and lists one record per CDR3 protein. This table has some 110,000 distinct CDR3 sequences, 10% appearing once. This CDR3 comprises 15 residues. Germline V CDR1 and CDR2: SGHTA, FQGNSA. V was shortened by 7 bases and J by 5 bases, with 20 bases between the two germline ends. This receptor was obtained from a human donor in good health (CMV status not recorded). Some clones in this sample may be carry-over from other donors' samples. This chain uses TRBV7-2 with TRBJ2-5; tentative D call: TRBD2 (5 bases). Sequenced: PBMCs, sequenced either directly or after in vitro stimulation (not recorded which). CDR3 sequence: CASTPPREPSETQYF. In nucleotides, the CDR3 is TGTGCCAGCACCCCCCCGAGGGAGCCCAGTGAGACCCAGTACTTC.